The rows below give T cell receptor beta chains drawn from one sample of a study of blood T cell repertoires in COVID-19. Generated by immunoSEQ multiplex PCR, the TCRdb table keeps only in-frame clones and is missing some. The sample includes about 160,000 clones, approximately 77% seen only once; the top ten take around 18%. Sequenced: PBMCs or T cells enriched from blood (not recorded which). The receptors shown here come from a man aged 60 to 75 who had recovered from COVID-19. Each CDR3 is given with its conserved first and last residue. Each record gives: J gene, V gene, D gene, CDR3 length, clone size, CDR3 DNA, CDR3 protein. A D gene is named only where the DNA matches it firmly. Only some rows state a clone size, as once, few, many or a class for expanded clones.

J: TRBJ1-5
V: TRBV7-3
D: .
length: 16
size: .
DNA: TGTGCCAGCAGCTTAGTCGTCTGGGAGGCCAATCAGCCCCAGCATTTT
CDR3: CASSLVVWEANQPQHF

J: TRBJ2-3
V: TRBV9
D: .
length: 12
size: .
DNA: TGTGCCAGCAGTCCCGGGGCAGATACGCAGTATTTT
CDR3: CASSPGADTQYF

J: TRBJ1-6
V: TRBV28
D: TRBD1
length: 16
size: .
DNA: TGTGCCAGCAATCCAGGGGACAGTCTCAATAATTCACCCCTCCACTTT
CDR3: CASNPGDSLNNSPLHF

J: TRBJ1-2
V: TRBV28
D: TRBD1
length: 12
size: .
DNA: TGTGCCAGCAGTTTAACAGGGGTGGGCTACACCTTC
CDR3: CASSLTGVGYTF

J: TRBJ2-7
V: TRBV10-3
D: .
length: 15
size: .
DNA: TGTGCCATCAGTGAGTCCTCTCCCACGGGATACGAGCAGTACTTC
CDR3: CAISESSPTGYEQYF

J: TRBJ2-1
V: TRBV6-6
D: TRBD2
length: 21
size: few
DNA: TGTGCCAGCAGTCGCAAACTACCCCGGGGGGACTACTTAAGCTCCTACAATGAGCAGTTCTTC
CDR3: CASSRKLPRGDYLSSYNEQFF

J: TRBJ1-5
V: TRBV5-6
D: .
length: 15
size: few
DNA: TGTGCCAGCAGCTTGGGAGGTAACGGGAATCAGCCCCAGCATTTT
CDR3: CASSLGGNGNQPQHF

J: TRBJ2-4
V: TRBV12-3/TRBV12-4
D: .
length: 13
size: .
DNA: TGTGCCAGCAGTCCTAGGGGATTGGTCATTCAGTACTTC
CDR3: CASSPRGLVIQYF

J: TRBJ2-7
V: TRBV28
D: .
length: 14
size: few
DNA: TGTGCCAGCAGCAACCCGGGTGACCTCTACGAGCAGTACTTC
CDR3: CASSNPGDLYEQYF

J: TRBJ2-2
V: TRBV7-9
D: .
length: 14
size: once
DNA: TGTGCCAGCAGCTTAACCCTACAGGACGGGGAGCTGTTTTTT
CDR3: CASSLTLQDGELFF